This record concerns one TCR beta chain sequence. Its antigen is as yet unknown. This entry comes from a study of identical twins. Trimming left V 2 bases short and J 7 bases short, with 11 bases between. The CDR3 has 14 residues. CDR1 MNHEY and CDR2 SVGEGT come from the germline V gene. Study-level points and caveats: In cord blood, abundant beta clonotypes had fewer insertions; memory showed no trend.

With template switching, a universal primer site was added, and the cDNA carried unique molecular identifiers. TCRdb re-called the 5' RACE reads through MiXCR, storing one row per CDR3 protein. The profile covers hundreds of thousands of distinct CDR3 sequences, with less than 9% appearing a single time and 2% to 2.5% taken by the ten largest. The data were also submitted as part of a second study, on yellow fever vaccine responses in identical twins.

The TCR sequence derives from a young woman in good health. V usage is TRBV6-2 or TRBV6-3 and J usage is TRBJ1-4; D remains unclear. Sample: memory (CD45RO+) T cells sorted from blood. CDR3 sequence: CASSYGVEGEKLFF. CDR3 nucleotides: TGTGCCAGCAGTTACGGGGTGGAAGGTGAAAAACTGTTTTTT.